These 13 T cell receptor beta chains originate from one sample sequenced in a study of T cell repertoires in ileal Crohn's disease. The assay was immunoSEQ multiplex PCR, and TCRdb's table has in-frame clones only and misses some. The data contain just over 2,000 clones, around 85% of them seen just once; the ten biggest clones take up more than 12%. Regarding time point: proximal margin of the surgical specimen (macroscopically non-inflamed). The sample taken for sequencing was ileal tissue. These receptors were taken from an adult with Crohn's disease.

The chain carries TRBV5-4 and TRBJ1-5, with D maybe TRBD1 (5 bases). The CDR3 has 13 residues. V lost 4 bases to trimming and J lost 2 bases, with 7 bases between them. From germline, CDR1 is SGHNT and CDR2 YYREEE (reference sequence). The CDR3 loop is CASSIGGNQPQHF. As DNA, the CDR3 is TGTGCCAGCAGCATAGGGGGCAATCAGCCCCAGCATTTT.

The chain links TRBV30 to TRBJ1-6, with a possible D match to TRBD1 (6 bases). The V gene's germline CDR1 is GTSNPN and CDR2 SVGIG (reference sequence). V was pared by 7 bases and J by 5 bases, with 18 bases between. The CDR3 has 15 residues. CDR3 sequence (DNA): TGTGCCTACCGCCTGACAGGTATTGATAATTCACCCCTCCACTTT. It translates to CAYRLTGIDNSPLHF.

The CDR3 sequence: CASSLPSRTDTQYF. The CDR3 region has the DNA TGTGCCAGCAGCTTACCCTCCCGGACAGATACGCAGTATTTT. The chain employs TRBV5-6 and TRBJ2-3; D is ambiguous. This CDR3 has 14 amino acids. V shed 2 bases and J shed 3 bases, with 10 bases lying between them. Germline V gives CDR1 SGHDT, CDR2 YYEEEE.

The chain is built from TRBV2 and TRBJ2-7; 13 bases fit TRBD2. V dropped 4 bases and J dropped 0; count of bases not matched to a gene: 12. The germline V gene has CDR1 SNHLY and CDR2 FYNNEI. This CDR3 spans 19 amino acids. The CDR3 DNA reads TGTGCCAGCAGTGCCCCACCGGGACTAGCGGGGCACAACTCCTACGAGCAGTACTTC. Protein: CASSAPPGLAGHNSYEQYF.

V gene TRBV2 combines with J gene TRBJ1-1; no clear D gene. Germline-derived CDR1 and CDR2 are SNHLY and FYNNEI. There are 12 residues in the CDR3. The V end lost 6 bases, the J end lost 4 bases, and 9 bases lay between the germline ends. DNA of the CDR3: TGTGCCAGCAGAGAGGGCTTCACTGAAGCTTTCTTT. Its translation is CASREGFTEAFF.

The chain employs TRBV29-1 and TRBJ1-4; TRBD1 is a possible D gene (6 bases). V was trimmed by 4 bases and J by 7 bases, leaving 16 bases between them. The CDR3 is 14 amino acids. CDR1 and CDR2 from the germline V gene are SQVTM and ANQGSEA. Written as DNA, the CDR3 is TGCAGCGTTGGAGACAGGTCTGGCGCTGAAAAACTGTTTTTT. Its translation is CSVGDRSGAEKLFF.

The chain couples TRBV19 to TRBJ2-5; either TRBD1 or TRBD2 may supply D (5 bases each). The CDR3 length is 14 residues. Trimming removed 3 bases from V and 4 bases from J, with 12 bases in between. Per germline, CDR1 LNHDA and CDR2 SQIVND (reference sequence). CDR3 sequence reads: CASSIYGAGETQYF. The CDR3 DNA reads TGTGCCAGTAGTATTTATGGGGCGGGAGAGACCCAGTACTTC.

The chain joins TRBV11-1 to TRBJ2-5; D unresolved. Germline V gene data show CDR1 as SGHAT and CDR2 as FQDESV (reference sequence). The CDR3 length is 12 residues. Deletions cut 5 bases from V and 7 bases from J, with 11 bases between. The DNA for the CDR3 is TGTGCCAGCAGCCCGGATGTCGGGACCCAGTACTTC. It is translated as CASSPDVGTQYF.

The V and J genes are TRBV14 and TRBJ2-1, with TRBD1 identical over 8 bases. Germline loops: CDR1 SGHDN, CDR2 FVKESK. This CDR3 region has 16 residues. V gave up 0 bases and J gave up 4 bases; unmatched junction bases: 5. DNA of the CDR3: TGTGCCAGCAGCCAAGATATGGGACAGGCATACAATGAGCAGTTCTTC. Amino acids: CASSQDMGQAYNEQFF.

The rearrangement links TRBV6-6 to TRBJ2-7; 8 bases map to TRBD2. V gave up 7 bases and J gave up 2 bases; unmatched junction bases: 7. CDR1 and CDR2 from the germline V gene are MNHNY and SVGAGI (reference sequence). The CDR3 extends over 14 amino acids. The CDR3 DNA reads as TGTGCCAGCACCAACCGGGGGGGGACCTACGAGCAGTACTTC. This gives the protein CASTNRGGTYEQYF.

This chain connects TRBV6-5 to TRBJ2-3; D perhaps matches TRBD2 (6 bases). V was clipped by 2 bases and J by 10 bases, with 7 bases between them. The CDR3 consists of 11 residues. Per the germline V gene, CDR1 is MNHEY and CDR2 is SVGAGI. CDR3 nucleotide sequence: TGTGCCAGCAGTTACGGGGGGTCGCAGTATTTT. Translating it yields CASSYGGSQYF.

This chain links TRBV2 with TRBJ2-1, with unresolved D. Germline assignment: CDR1 SNHLY and CDR2 FYNNEI. This CDR3 region has 11 residues. The V gene lost 3 bases and the J gene lost 8 bases, with 5 bases spanning the gap. CDR3 sequence: CASSDFHEQFF. In DNA form, the CDR3 reads TGTGCCAGCAGTGACTTTCATGAGCAGTTCTTC.

The rearrangement joins TRBV6-1 to TRBJ1-2; no clear D gene. The CDR3 extends over 13 amino acids. The germline V gene has CDR1 MNHNS and CDR2 SASEGT. With 6 bases removed from V and 5 bases from J, the gap between germline ends came to 13 bases. CDR3 sequence reads: CASRTPARYGYTF. The CDR3 DNA is TGTGCCAGCAGAACTCCAGCTCGTTATGGCTACACCTTC.